The 29 T cell receptor beta chains below were found in one sample sequenced in a study of cytomegalovirus exposure and HLA in healthy donors. The primer mix had 60 Vbeta and 13 Jbeta primers. The assay was immunoSEQ multiplex PCR, and TCRdb's table has in-frame clones only and misses some. This table has about 63,000 clones, 73% appearing once. The sequenced sample consisted of PBMCs. All receptors come from a man aged 45 to 65 in good health and CMV-seronegative.

The chain combines TRBV15 with TRBJ2-7; 7 bases line up with TRBD1. This CDR3 contains 16 residues. Losses at the gene ends were 5 bases for V and 2 bases for J; bases not matched to a gene: 12. Per germline, CDR1 LNHNV and CDR2 YYDKDF (reference sequence). CDR3 DNA: TGTGCCACCAGCTATACGGATGGGACAGATACCTACGAGCAGTACTTC. Protein sequence: CATSYTDGTDTYEQYF.

This chain links TRBV6-5 with TRBJ2-7, with D possibly matching TRBD1 (6 bases). The CDR3 extends over 13 amino acids. Germline CDR1 and CDR2: MNHEY and SVGAGI. V was cut by 6 bases and J by 3 bases, with 12 bases left in between. CDR3 DNA sequence: TGTGCCAGCAGCCCCACAGGGAACTACGAGCAGTACTTC. This translates into CASSPTGNYEQYF.

This chain connects TRBV6-5 to TRBJ1-6; TRBD1 matches at 7 bases. After removal of 5 bases from V and 7 bases from J, the junction contained 8 bases not matched to a gene. Germline V gene data show CDR1 as MNHEY and CDR2 as SVGAGI. The CDR3 runs 15 residues. The DNA of the CDR3 is TGTGCCAGCAGTACCGAGACAGGGAGAAATTCACCCCTCCACTTT. It is translated as CASSTETGRNSPLHF.

The rearrangement joins TRBV9 to TRBJ2-7; a weak D match, TRBD2 (5 bases). V was shortened by 0 bases and J by 2 bases, with 9 bases between the two germline ends. Germline V CDR1 and CDR2: SGDLS, YYNGEE. The CDR3 sequence is 14 residues long. The CDR3 here is CASSVEPGTYEQYF. In nucleotides, the CDR3 is TGTGCCAGCAGCGTAGAACCGGGAACCTACGAGCAGTACTTC. Filled out from reference TRBV9 and TRBJ2-7, the complete variable domain reads DSGVTQTPKHLITATGQRVTLRCSPRSGDLSVYWYQQSLDQGLQFLIQYYNGEERAKGNILERFSAQQFPDLHSELNLSSLELGDSALYFCASSVEPGTYEQYFGPGTRLTVT.

As regards this clone: The conserved phenylalanine or tryptophan is not found at the CDR3 terminus, so this likely reflects a read error. This chain joins TRBV5-1 and TRBJ1-6; the match to TRBD1 covers 9 bases. Per germline, CDR1 SGHRS and CDR2 YFSETQ. V was clipped by 5 bases and J by 10 bases; unmatched bases: 7. The CDR3 has 14 amino acids. The CDR3 reads CASRTGTGYSPLHL. The CDR3 DNA sequence: TGCGCCAGCAGAACCGGGACAGGGTACTCACCCCTCCACCTT.

The V call is TRBV13, the J call TRBJ2-1, with D possibly being TRBD2 (7 bases). The CDR3 covers 15 residues. The V gene's germline CDR1 is PRHDT and CDR2 FYEKMQ (reference sequence). V lost 6 bases, J lost 8 bases, and 20 bases lay in between. DNA of the CDR3: TGTGCCAGCAGTTGGAGGGGGGGCGACCCCGATGAGCAGTTCTTC. Protein product: CASSWRGGDPDEQFF.

The chain is built from TRBV19 and TRBJ1-5; D gene ambiguous. The ends were cut back, 10 bases at V and 1 base at J, with 8 bases in the middle. From germline, CDR1 is LNHDA and CDR2 SQIVND (reference sequence). The CDR3 is 12 amino acids. The chain's CDR3 is CATLGSNQPQHF. DNA of the CDR3: TGTGCCACCCTCGGGAGCAATCAGCCCCAGCATTTT. Supplemented by reference TRBV19 and TRBJ1-5, the full variable domain reads DGGITQSPKYLFRKEGQNVTLSCEQNLNHDAMYWYRQDPGQGLRLIYYSQIVNDFQKGDIAEGYSVSREKKESFPLTVTSAQKNPTAFYLCATLGSNQPQHFGDGTRLSIL.

This clone came up a few times. The V gene is TRBV5-4, the J gene TRBJ1-2; D is unresolved. The V end was cut by 3 bases, the J end by 2 bases, with 11 bases between. The CDR3 spans 14 residues. Per the germline V gene, CDR1 is SGHNT and CDR2 is YYREEE (reference sequence). CDR3: CASSSPSKNYGYTF. The DNA of the CDR3 is TGTGCCAGCAGCTCCCCCAGTAAGAACTATGGCTACACCTTC.

This sequence joins TRBV7-9 and TRBJ1-2; D might be TRBD1 (6 bases). The germline gives CDR1 SEHNR, CDR2 FQNEAQ (reference sequence). The germline V and J ends were trimmed by 1 base and 3 bases, with 15 bases remaining between them. CDR3 length: 16 residues. In DNA, the CDR3 is TGTGCCAGCAGCTTAGTTACGGGGGGCGCGTACTATGGCTACACCTTC. This encodes CASSLVTGGAYYGYTF.

The genes are TRBV6-9 and TRBJ1-6; D is ambiguous. Trimming took off 7 bases at V and 0 bases at J, with 10 bases between the two ends. This CDR3 is built from 15 residues. In germline, CDR1 is MNHGY, CDR2 SVAAGI. The CDR3 DNA sequence: TGTGCCAGCACCTCAAGGAGCTCCTATAATTCACCCCTCCACTTT. Its protein is CASTSRSSYNSPLHF.

In its sample, this clone was seen a few times. This CDR3 is CASSSDISRNTEAFF. The CDR3 nucleotides read TGTGCCAGCAGCTCGGACATATCAAGGAACACTGAAGCTTTCTTT. The chain links TRBV7-3 to TRBJ1-1, with a weak D call TRBD1 (5 bases). Germline values: CDR1 SGHTA, CDR2 FQGTGA. V was trimmed by 4 bases and J by 1 base, leaving 13 bases between them. The CDR3 totals 15 residues.

The chain's CDR3 is CASSTGQPNEKLFF. The DNA of the CDR3 is TGTGCCAGTAGTACGGGACAGCCAAATGAAAAACTGTTTTTT. This rearrangement joins TRBV19 to TRBJ1-4, with TRBD1 matching over 7 bases. The germline V gene has CDR1 LNHDA and CDR2 SQIVND (reference sequence). The CDR3 extends over 14 amino acids. V was clipped by 4 bases and J by 5 bases; unmatched bases: 4.

The chain joins TRBV7-2 to TRBJ1-2, with 12 nucleotides matching TRBD1. The CDR3 length is 17 residues. Germline-derived CDR1 and CDR2 are SGHTA and FQGNSA. The V segment lost 0 bases and the J segment 6 bases; nucleotides outside the gene matches: 8. CDR3 nucleotide sequence: TGTGCCAGCAGCTTAGCCTCGGGACAGGGGGCGCCTAATGGCTACACCTTC. Translation: CASSLASGQGAPNGYTF. The full variable domain, its missing parts supplied by reference TRBV7-2 and TRBJ1-2, is GAGVSQSPSNKVTEKGKDVELRCDPISGHTALYWYRQSLGQGLEFLIYFQGNSAPDKSGLPSDRFSAERTGGSVSTLTIQRTQQEDSAVYLCASSLASGQGAPNGYTFGSGTRLTVV.

This clone came up a few times. CDR3 nucleotides: TGTGCCAGCAGCTATAACAATGAGCAGTTCTTC. The encoded protein is CASSYNNEQFF. V and J are TRBV7-9 and TRBJ2-1; D not resolved. Germline loops: CDR1 SEHNR, CDR2 FQNEAQ (reference sequence). This CDR3 is built from 11 residues. The V gene lost 4 bases and the J gene lost 5 bases, with 3 bases spanning the gap.

This clone was detected only a few times. V gene TRBV5-5 combines with J gene TRBJ1-5; weak D call: TRBD1 (6 bases). Germline assignment: CDR1 SGHKS and CDR2 YYEKEE (reference sequence). The CDR3 totals 19 residues. Trimming stripped 1 base from V and 1 base from J, with 21 bases between. CDR3 in DNA: TGTGCCAGCAGCTTGTTCCACAGGGATAGGTTAGTGAGCAATCAGCCCCAGCATTTT. Translating it yields CASSLFHRDRLVSNQPQHF.

This clone has a handful of counts. The chain employs TRBV6-1 and TRBJ1-2; 9 nucleotides align to TRBD1. This CDR3 region has 14 residues. Unmatched junction bases numbered 7, after V lost 8 bases and J lost 3 bases. Germline CDR1 MNHNS, CDR2 SASEGT. The CDR3 is CASVATGGYYGYTF. For the CDR3, the DNA is TGTGCCAGCGTGGCTACAGGGGGCTACTATGGCTACACCTTC.

The chain has TRBV6-5 and TRBJ2-3; 7 nucleotides agree with TRBD2. Germline assignment: CDR1 MNHEY and CDR2 SVGAGI. This CDR3 has 15 amino acids. Trimming at V came to 6 bases and at J to 1 base, leaving 7 bases not matched to a gene. The CDR3: CASSYRLAGTDTQYF. Here the CDR3 DNA reads TGTGCCAGCAGCTACCGGCTAGCGGGCACAGATACGCAGTATTTT.

This chain uses TRBV7-8 with TRBJ1-2; TRBD1 might be the D (5 bases). Germline V gene lookup returns CDR1 SGHVS and CDR2 FQNEAQ. V lost 0 bases, J lost 5 bases, and 16 bases lay in between. The CDR3 contains 16 residues. In nucleotides, the CDR3 is TGTGCCAGCAGCTTAGCCCCGGGGGGAGGAACTTATGGCTACACCTTC. This translates into CASSLAPGGGTYGYTF.

This clone showed up just a few times. Other DNA sequences in the sample encode the same CDR3. The chain couples TRBV9 to TRBJ1-4, with 9 bases fitting TRBD1. With 4 bases clipped from V and 1 base from J, the junction kept 5 bases outside the gene matches. The germline V gene has CDR1 SGDLS and CDR2 YYNGEE. The CDR3 has 16 residues. CDR3 DNA: TGTGCCAGCAGCTACGACAGGGGGGTAACTAATGAAAAACTGTTTTTT. Translated, it gives CASSYDRGVTNEKLFF.

This clone has only one observation. The chain is built from TRBV13 and TRBJ2-1; 8 bases agree with TRBD2. The CDR3 covers 15 residues. CDR1 PRHDT and CDR2 FYEKMQ come from the germline V gene (reference sequence). After removal of 2 bases from V and 4 bases from J, the junction contained 4 bases not matched to a gene. CDR3 residues: CASSLTGGAYNEQFF. CDR3 sequence (DNA): TGTGCCAGCAGCTTAACCGGGGGGGCATACAATGAGCAGTTCTTC.

V and J are TRBV5-6 and TRBJ2-7; D unclear. CDR3 length equals 13 residues. Per germline, CDR1 SGHDT and CDR2 YYEEEE. Between the trimmed V and J ends, which lost 2 bases and 2 bases, there was a span of 8 bases. The CDR3 region is CASSFSSAYEQYF. CDR3 coding DNA: TGTGCCAGCAGCTTCTCCAGCGCCTACGAGCAGTACTTC.

CDR3 loop: CASSLGPGVYEQYF. The CDR3, as DNA: TGTGCCAGCAGCTTAGGACCGGGGGTCTACGAGCAGTACTTC. The rearrangement links TRBV11-2 to TRBJ2-7; possibly TRBD2 for D (6 bases). CDR1 SGHAT and CDR2 FQNNGV come from the germline V gene. The CDR3 is 14 amino acids. Trimming cost V 1 base and J 3 bases, with 10 bases left between them.

The rearrangement joins TRBV2 to TRBJ1-5, with a tentative D call TRBD1 (6 bases). V lost 8 bases, J lost 4 bases, and 12 bases lay in between. The germline V gene has CDR1 SNHLY and CDR2 FYNNEI. This CDR3 comprises 13 residues. CDR3 nucleotide sequence: TGTGCCAGCGACCCCAGGGGAAATCAGCCCCAGCATTTT. It encodes CASDPRGNQPQHF.

This chain uses TRBV12-5 with TRBJ2-2; 7 nucleotides agree with TRBD1. The V gene end was trimmed by 6 bases and the J gene end by 1 base; junction bases not matched to a gene: 8. This CDR3 has 16 amino acids. Looked up from germline, CDR1 is LGHNT and CDR2 is FRNRAP. CDR3 sequence reads: CASGPGQAGNTGELFF. The CDR3 DNA follows: TGTGCTAGTGGGCCCGGACAGGCGGGGAACACCGGGGAGCTGTTTTTT.

This clone occurred a few times. The rearrangement uses TRBV10-3 and TRBJ2-7; weak D call: TRBD1 (6 bases). The CDR3 is 15 residues long. Per germline, CDR1 ENHRY and CDR2 SYGVKD. V dropped 7 bases and J dropped 0 bases, with 16 bases sitting between them. The CDR3 bases are TGTGCCATCACTAGGGGACAACTGAACTCCTACGAGCAGTACTTC. It specifies CAITRGQLNSYEQYF.

V is TRBV18 and J is TRBJ1-1, with D hard to call. Looked up from germline, CDR1 is KGHSH and CDR2 is LQKENI. Trimming cost V 2 bases and J 2 bases, with 9 bases left between them. This CDR3 contains 14 residues. Here the CDR3 reads CASSPGQINTEAFF. The CDR3 DNA reads as TGTGCCAGCTCACCAGGGCAGATAAACACTGAAGCTTTCTTT.

The V call is TRBV27, the J call TRBJ1-2, with D unresolved. This CDR3 region has 14 residues. CDR1 is MNHEY and CDR2 is SMNVEV in the germline V gene (reference sequence). Trimming removed 7 bases from V and 1 base from J, with 13 bases in between. The CDR3 DNA reads TGTGCCAGCAATCCAGCAGGAGGTAACTATGGCTACACCTTC. Amino acids: CASNPAGGNYGYTF.

The chain joins TRBV5-6 to TRBJ1-1; D ambiguous. The CDR3 length is 17 residues. Germline V gene data show CDR1 as SGHDT and CDR2 as YYEEEE. V shed 4 bases and J shed 3 bases, with 22 bases lying between them. CDR3 loop: CASSLHRVFLTYTEAFF. The CDR3 nucleotides read TGTGCCAGCAGCCTCCACAGAGTCTTCTTAACATACACTGAAGCTTTCTTT.

V gene TRBV6-6 combines with J gene TRBJ1-5; 8 nucleotides agree with TRBD1. In germline, CDR1 is MNHNY, CDR2 SVGAGI (reference sequence). V gave up 7 bases and J gave up 8 bases; unmatched junction bases: 10. The CDR3 runs to 14 residues. In nucleotides, the CDR3 is TGTGCCAGCAATCCAGGGGGCCTAGTGAAGCCCCAGCATTTT. As protein: CASNPGGLVKPQHF.